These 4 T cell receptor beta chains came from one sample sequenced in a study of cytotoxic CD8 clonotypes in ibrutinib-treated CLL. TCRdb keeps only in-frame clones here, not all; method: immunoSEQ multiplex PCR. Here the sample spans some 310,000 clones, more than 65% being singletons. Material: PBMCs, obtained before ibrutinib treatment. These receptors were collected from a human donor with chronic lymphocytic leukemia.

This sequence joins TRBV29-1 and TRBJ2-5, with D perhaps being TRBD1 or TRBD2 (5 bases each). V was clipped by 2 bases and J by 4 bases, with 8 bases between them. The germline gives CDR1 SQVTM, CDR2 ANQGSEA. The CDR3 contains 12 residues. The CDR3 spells CSVERGPETQYF. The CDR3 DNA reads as TGCAGCGTTGAACGGGGCCCAGAGACCCAGTACTTC. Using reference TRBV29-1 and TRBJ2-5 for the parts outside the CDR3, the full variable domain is SAVISQKPSRDICQRGTSLTIQCQVDSQVTMMFWYRQQPGQSLTLIATANQGSEATYESGFVIDKFPISRPNLTFSTLTVSNMSPEDSSIYLCSVERGPETQYFGPGTRLLVL.

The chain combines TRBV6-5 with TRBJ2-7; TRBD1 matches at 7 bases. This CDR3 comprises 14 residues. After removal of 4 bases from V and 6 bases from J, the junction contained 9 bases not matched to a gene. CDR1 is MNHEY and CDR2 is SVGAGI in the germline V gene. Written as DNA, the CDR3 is TGTGCCAGCAGTTCGACAGGGCCCCTCGGCGAGCAGTACTTC. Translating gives CASSSTGPLGEQYF.

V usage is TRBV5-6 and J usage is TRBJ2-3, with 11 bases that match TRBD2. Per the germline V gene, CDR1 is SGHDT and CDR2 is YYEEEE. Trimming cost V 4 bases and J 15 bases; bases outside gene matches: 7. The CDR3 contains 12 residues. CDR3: CASSPSGRTPYF. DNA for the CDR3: TGTGCCAGCAGCCCTAGCGGGAGGACTCCCTATTTT.

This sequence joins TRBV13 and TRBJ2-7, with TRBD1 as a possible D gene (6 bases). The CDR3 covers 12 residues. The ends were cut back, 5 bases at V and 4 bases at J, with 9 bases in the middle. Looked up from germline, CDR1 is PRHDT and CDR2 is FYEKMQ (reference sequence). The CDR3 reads CASSLRGYEQYF. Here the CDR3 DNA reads TGTGCCAGCAGCCTCAGGGGTTACGAGCAGTACTTC.